The present entry profiles one T cell receptor (beta chain) with its context. Antigen unknown. The second PCR ran about 6 to 12 cycles with a sample-barcoded 5' primer and J-beta primers. TCRdb reprocessed the 5' RACE reads with MiXCR, giving one entry per CDR3 protein. The sample carries about 720,000 distinct CDR3 sequences, 22% recorded once. The study isolated at least 6 million PBMCs from each sample. The sample is drawn from a study of blood T cells in healthy people across ages. V was trimmed by 6 bases and J by 10 bases, leaving 15 bases between them. CDR3 length: 12 amino acids. Findings of the study overall: Researchers deemed the diversity estimates from one million T cells underestimates.

The sample was blood. The chain employs TRBV12-3 or TRBV12-4 and TRBJ1-2, with D maybe TRBD1 (5 bases). The sequence came from a man between 65 and 85 years old in good health. The CDR3 region is CASSPGAGIYTF. As DNA, the CDR3 is TGTGCCAGCAGCCCCGGGGCGGGCATCTACACCTTC.